The 9 T cell receptor beta chains listed next were all sequenced from one sample in a study of glioma-infiltrating T cells after dendritic cell vaccination. Sequencing used immunoSEQ multiplex PCR; TCRdb keeps in-frame clones, though not all of them. The table records tens of thousands of clones, 80% to 90% of them present only once. Documented time point: after dendritic cell vaccination, including at tumor progression/relapse. Material: blood, obtained after dendritic cell vaccination. These receptors all stem from a human donor with glioblastoma.

This chain joins TRBV19 and TRBJ2-1; 8 nucleotides line up with TRBD2. This CDR3 region has 17 residues. Trimming at V came to 2 bases and at J to 7 bases, leaving 13 bases not matched to a gene. The germline V gene encodes CDR1 LNHDA and CDR2 SQIVND (reference sequence). CDR3 in DNA: TGTGCCAGTAGTATATCAGCGGGAGTGTCCCGGAGGAATGAGCAGTTCTTC. It specifies CASSISAGVSRRNEQFF.

V usage is TRBV5-1 and J usage is TRBJ1-1, with TRBD1 as a possible D gene (5 bases). This CDR3 has 14 amino acids. Deletions cut 3 bases from V and 6 bases from J, with 15 bases between. Germline V gene lookup returns CDR1 SGHRS and CDR2 YFSETQ. CDR3 in amino acids: CASSWDSGGSEAFF. CDR3 DNA sequence: TGCGCCAGCAGCTGGGACTCGGGCGGGTCTGAAGCTTTCTTT.

The V and J genes are TRBV2 and TRBJ2-1; TRBD1 agrees at 8 bases. Germline-derived CDR1 and CDR2 are SNHLY and FYNNEI. J lost 6 bases, V lost 5 bases, and 6 bases had no gene match. CDR3 length equals 14 residues. The CDR3 spells CASSSGQVLNEQFF. The CDR3 DNA reads TGTGCCAGCAGTTCGGGACAGGTTCTCAATGAGCAGTTCTTC.

In its sample, this clone was seen a few times. The chain joins TRBV7-9 to TRBJ1-2; weak D call: TRBD1 (6 bases). Germline loops: CDR1 SEHNR, CDR2 FQNEAQ (reference sequence). V was trimmed by 0 bases and J by 3 bases, leaving 14 bases between them. The CDR3 spans 16 residues. The chain's CDR3 is CASSLARGVQDYGYTF. CDR3 DNA: TGTGCCAGCAGCTTAGCCAGGGGTGTACAGGACTATGGCTACACCTTC.

The genes are TRBV15 and TRBJ2-2; possible D gene TRBD1, 6 bases. CDR1 and CDR2 from the germline V gene are LNHNV and YYDKDF (reference sequence). Deletions cut 11 bases from V and 3 bases from J, with 16 bases between. The CDR3 extends over 14 amino acids. The CDR3 sequence is CASSGQGHTGELFF. The CDR3 DNA reads as TGTGCCTCCTCCGGGCAGGGGCACACCGGGGAGCTGTTTTTT.

This chain joins TRBV7-9 and TRBJ1-2; D may be TRBD1 (6 bases). Trimming shortened V by 5 bases and J by 7 bases, and 14 bases separated the two germline ends. From germline, CDR1 is SEHNR and CDR2 FQNEAQ (reference sequence). This CDR3 has 13 residues. The CDR3 DNA reads TGTGCCAGCAGCCCACAACAGGGCTTTGGCTACACCTTC. This sequence encodes CASSPQQGFGYTF. The whole variable domain, filled in from reference TRBV7-9 and TRBJ1-2, reads DTGVSQNPRHKITKRGQNVTFRCDPISEHNRLYWYRQTLGQGPEFLTYFQNEAQLEKSRLLSDRFSAERPKGSFSTLEIQRTEQGDSAMYLCASSPQQGFGYTFGSGTRLTVV.

In DNA, the CDR3 is TGTGCCAGCAGCTTAGTTGCCCGGGTAGGGAACACTGAAGCTTTCTTT. Translating gives CASSLVARVGNTEAFF. V gene TRBV7-8 combines with J gene TRBJ1-1; D remains unclear. Looked up from germline, CDR1 is SGHVS and CDR2 is FQNEAQ. This CDR3 has 16 residues. The V and J ends lost 1 base and 1 base respectively, with 13 bases between them.

This clone was counted a few times. J is TRBJ1-2 and V is TRBV4-2, with 8 bases matching TRBD1. This CDR3 has 15 amino acids. J gave up 6 bases and V 2 bases, and 8 bases lay outside the gene matches. Germline values: CDR1 LGHNA, CDR2 YNFKEQ. In DNA, the CDR3 is TGTGCCAGCAGCCAACTGGCAGGGGGCATGAATGGCTACACCTTC. Amino acids: CASSQLAGGMNGYTF.

The rearrangement links TRBV7-3 to TRBJ2-1; 9 bases are a match to TRBD1. Germline assignment: CDR1 SGHTA and CDR2 FQGTGA. This CDR3 has 15 residues. V was pared by 5 bases and J by 9 bases, with 11 bases of the junction left unmatched. The CDR3 sequence: CASSQNGQGTREQFF. CDR3 coding DNA: TGTGCCAGCAGCCAAAACGGACAGGGGACGCGTGAGCAGTTCTTC.